The clone carrying this TCR beta chain occurred many times. Its antigen is as yet unknown. This record comes from a study of CD8 T cells in ankylosing spondylitis. Study-level findings and limits: What appeared characteristic of ankylosing spondylitis blood was a TCR beta motif of under 10 highly homologous variants. Disease-linked clones were reportedly significantly enriched in matched ankylosing spondylitis synovial fluid.

A quantitative 5'-RACE method, one with molecular barcodes, was used to make TCR beta libraries. MiXCR, run by TCRdb on the 5' RACE reads, gives a single entry per CDR3 protein. The table has approximately 90,000 distinct CDR3 sequences, about 8% seen once. The CDR3 loop spans 15 amino acids. Germline trimming cut 7 bases from V and 3 bases from J; bases unmatched to any gene: 6. The TCR was taken from a male donor with ankylosing spondylitis or in good health (not recorded which). The rearrangement links TRBV12-3 or TRBV12-4 to TRBJ1-4; 9 nucleotides match TRBD1. The sequencing sample was made of blood, either unsorted or a sorted T cell fraction (not recorded which). The CDR3 sequence: CASTLDRGANEKLFF. The CDR3 DNA sequence: TGTGCCAGCACCCTCGACAGGGGGGCTAATGAAAAACTGTTTTTT.